One T cell receptor beta chain is described in this entry. Via MiXCR, TCRdb re-called the 5' RACE reads, giving one row per CDR3 protein. Here the sample spans more than 15,000 distinct CDR3 sequences, roughly a fifth being singletons. The data stem from a study of HIV-infected patients and healthy controls. Sequenced sample: CD8+ T cells from blood. This clonotype originated in a human donor in good health.

In nucleotides, the CDR3 is TGTGCCAGCAGTGGCTTCACCAGCAATGAGCAGTTCTTC. Its translation: CASSGFTSNEQFF. The V gene is TRBV2, the J gene TRBJ2-1; D gene uncertain. The ends were cut back, 4 bases at V and 6 bases at J, with 10 bases in the middle. This CDR3 comprises 13 residues. The germline V gene encodes CDR1 SNHLY and CDR2 FYNNEI.